This T cell receptor (beta chain) was sequenced in a study of neurological immune-mediated disorders. This clonotype has at least ten counts. Its antigen is unknown. Study conclusions and caveats: Patients with HTLV-1-associated myelopathy had the highest level of TCR clonal expansion, whereas patients with multiple sclerosis had the lowest level, falling beneath the level found in healthy controls. No CDR3 amino acid sequences recurred among expanded clones across subjects, suggesting private repertoires in all groups.

Time point given: longitudinal time-point 2. A 10-nucleotide random UMI tagged transcripts in template-switch 5'RACE cDNA synthesis. TCRdb passed the 5' RACE reads through MiXCR, listing each CDR3 protein once. The sample yields 81,000 or so distinct CDR3 sequences, less than 15% seen once. CDR3 size: 15 residues. Trimming removed 1 base from V and 0 bases from J, with 10 bases in between. Germline V gene data show CDR1 as SGHVS and CDR2 as FNYEAQ. This receptor was identified in a female donor with HTLV-1-associated myelopathy (HAM/TSP). Sequencing was carried out using PBMCs. The chain couples TRBV7-6 to TRBJ2-7; no reliable D call. CDR3 nucleotides: TGTGCCAGCAGCTTAGTTTCCAGCAGCTCCTACGAGCAGTACTTC. The encoded protein is CASSLVSSSSYEQYF.